A single TCR beta chain is shown here with its context. As yet, its antigen is unknown. Germline CDR1 and CDR2: SNHLY and FYNNEI. The CDR3 extends over 19 amino acids. With V trimmed by 7 bases and J by 1 base, 16 bases remained unmatched. The time point: newly diagnosed GD, antithyroid drugs for less than 3 months. Researchers made the TCR library from RNA that was extracted from PBMCs. The source of the patients was an endocrinology department in Xi'an, China. The data were taken from a study of regulatory T cells in long-lasting Graves disease. Study-wide background: Graves' patients, diagnosed recently, had received antithyroid drugs under 3 months.

iRepertoire HTBI primers and Arm-PCR of CDR3 regions built TCR beta libraries. TCRdb passed the multiplex PCR reads through MiXCR, listing each CDR3 protein once. This sample has a few hundred thousand distinct CDR3 sequences; about a sixth occur once, and the top ten carry about 25%. Findings and limits, study-wide: Small sample size may have lowered accuracy.

This sample was shared with a second study, whose subject was T cells in Graves' hyperthyroidism and ophthalmopathy. That source reports: Most thyroid clonotypes with frequency above 0.001 were detected in blood.

The sequence came from a woman between 18 and 29 years old with Graves disease. The chain has TRBV2 and TRBJ2-3, with 11 bases lining up with TRBD2. Sequencing used peripheral blood mononuclear cells (PBMCs), obtained at new diagnosis, from a patient treated with antithyroid drugs. The CDR3 DNA reads TGTGCCAGCAAAGTTTGGCTAGCGGGAGGCAGGGAAGGCACAGATACGCAGTATTTT. It encodes CASKVWLAGGREGTDTQYF.